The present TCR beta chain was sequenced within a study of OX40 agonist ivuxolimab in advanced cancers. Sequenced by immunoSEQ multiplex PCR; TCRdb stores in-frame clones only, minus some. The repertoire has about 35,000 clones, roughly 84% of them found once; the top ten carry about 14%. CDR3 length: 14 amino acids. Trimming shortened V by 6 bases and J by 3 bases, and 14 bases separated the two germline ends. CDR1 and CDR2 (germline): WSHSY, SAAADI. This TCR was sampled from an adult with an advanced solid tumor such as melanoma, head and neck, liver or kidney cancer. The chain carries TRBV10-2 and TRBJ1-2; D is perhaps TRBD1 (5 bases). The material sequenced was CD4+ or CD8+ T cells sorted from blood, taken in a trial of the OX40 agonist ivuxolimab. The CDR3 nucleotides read TGCGCCAGCAGCAGGGTGCTTGTTGACTATGGCTACACCTTC. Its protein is CASSRVLVDYGYTF.